Detailed here is one TCR beta chain. The entry originates in a study of blood T cell repertoires in COVID-19. Study-wide background: The study drew acute and convalescent COVID-19 samples from the United States, Italy and Spain. PBMCs, B-cell-depleted T cells, or T cells were the source of the cDNA or gDNA that made up the material.

The CDR3 spans 15 residues. The V end was cut by 1 base, the J end by 5 bases, with 14 bases between. Per the germline V gene, CDR1 is SGHAT and CDR2 is FQNNGV. Here immunoSEQ multiplex PCR was the method, and the copy in TCRdb shows in-frame clones only, minus some. The sample has roughly 250,000 clones; about 91% are singletons. Participants were aged about 18 to 89 years from around 24 US areas. Each participant's cohort was designated according to participant-reported clinical history. Specimen: PBMCs or T cells enriched from blood (not recorded which). The chain carries TRBV11-2 and TRBJ1-2; no clear D. The receptor's source is a woman aged 40 to 55 with acute COVID-19. The CDR3 nucleotides are TGTGCCAGCAGCTTAGGGACTAGAGGATGGTATGGCTACACCTTC. Residues: CASSLGTRGWYGYTF.